This T cell receptor (beta chain) was found in a study of OX40 agonist ivuxolimab in advanced cancers. Study as a whole: Ivuxolimab, which is an agonistic anti-OX40 (CD134) antibody, was administered to the patients.

The table came from immunoSEQ multiplex PCR; TCRdb's copy has only in-frame clones and leaves some out. The table has 70,000 to 80,000 clones, roughly 90% seen once. This clone has just a few counts. Antigen: not known. V lost 1 base and J 5 bases, leaving 8 bases between the germline ends. Germline CDR1 is SEHNR and CDR2 is FQNEAQ (reference sequence). CDR3 length equals 13 residues. General study points: The study found among the lowest clonal expansion in partial responders at 0.1-3.0 mg/kg.

This receptor was identified in an adult with an advanced solid tumor such as melanoma, head and neck, liver or kidney cancer. Sequenced here: CD4+ or CD8+ T cells sorted from blood, sampled in a trial of the OX40 agonist ivuxolimab. This chain uses TRBV7-9 with TRBJ1-2; D not certain. CDR3 amino acids: CASSLDTQYGYTF. CDR3 bases: TGTGCCAGCAGCTTAGACACGCAGTATGGCTACACCTTC.